The rows below give T cell receptor beta chains drawn from one sample of a study of T cell responses to AZD1222 COVID-19 vaccine. The data were produced by immunoSEQ multiplex PCR, yet TCRdb's version contains in-frame clones alone and is incomplete. The sample records 75,000 to 100,000 clones, around 88% being singletons. The sequences come from peripheral blood, collected on day 0 of AZD1222 vaccination. These receptor sequences come from an adult in good health. CDR3s include the opening cysteine and the closing phenylalanine or tryptophan. The D gene is left open where the match is weak. Expanded clones are given a class, and other clones once, few, many or no size at all.

CDR3 length	clone size	D gene	J gene	V gene	CDR3 protein	CDR3 DNA
15	few	TRBD1	TRBJ1-6	TRBV28	CASSPTGVGISPLHF	TGTGCCAGCAGCCCCACAGGGGTGGGGATCTCACCCCTCCACTTT
13	.	.	TRBJ1-1	TRBV2	CASRPEPNTEAFF	TGTGCCAGCAGACCAGAACCGAACACTGAAGCTTTCTTT
16	.	TRBD1	TRBJ2-2	TRBV5-1	CASSAYRGTNTGELFF	TGCGCCAGCAGCGCCTACAGGGGCACTAACACCGGGGAGCTGTTTTTT
13	.	.	TRBJ2-7	TRBV19	CASSIGEYYEQYF	TGTGCCAGTAGTATAGGGGAGTACTACGAGCAGTACTTC
13	.	.	TRBJ2-3	TRBV29-1	CSVLGWSTDTQYF	TGCAGCGTTCTAGGGTGGAGCACAGATACGCAGTATTTT
15	.	.	TRBJ1-5	TRBV6-2/TRBV6-3	CASSYTDRTHQPQHF	TGTGCCAGCAGTTACACCGACAGGACCCATCAGCCCCAGCATTTT
14	.	TRBD1	TRBJ2-5	TRBV18	CASSLRDRVETQYF	TGTGCCAGCTCACTAAGGGACAGGGTGGAGACCCAGTACTTC
11	.	.	TRBJ2-7	TRBV12-3/TRBV12-4	CASSLFDEQYF	TGTGCCAGCAGTTTATTCGACGAGCAGTACTTC
15	.	TRBD1	TRBJ1-2	TRBV6-4	CASIRPRQGKKGYTF	TGTGCCAGCATCAGACCCCGACAGGGGAAGAAAGGCTACACCTTC
14	.	.	TRBJ2-3	TRBV7-2	CASSLVPGTLTQYF	TGTGCCAGCAGCTTAGTTCCCGGGACTTTAACGCAGTATTTT
15	.	.	TRBJ2-3	TRBV7-9	CASTQTTTNTDTQYF	TGTGCCAGCACCCAGACTACGACCAACACAGATACGCAGTATTTT
16	.	.	TRBJ2-3	TRBV6-5	CASSYMSARGTDTQYF	TGTGCCAGCAGTTACATGAGCGCCCGAGGAACAGATACGCAGTATTTT
11	.	.	TRBJ1-2	TRBV3-1/TRBV3-2	CASRDNYGYTF	TGTGCCAGCAGGGATAACTATGGCTACACCTTC
16	.	TRBD1	TRBJ1-1	TRBV28	CASSALGQGGGTEAFF	TGTGCCAGCAGTGCCCTGGGACAGGGGGGCGGCACTGAAGCTTTCTTT
14	.	.	TRBJ2-4	TRBV20-1	CSASRRLAKNIQYF	TGCAGTGCTAGTCGGCGGCTAGCCAAAAACATTCAGTACTTC
13	.	.	TRBJ1-4	TRBV18	CASSPGTEEKLFF	TGTGCCAGCTCACCCGGGACTGAGGAAAAACTGTTTTTT
15	.	.	TRBJ1-2	TRBV2	CASSRDRQLNYGYTF	TGTGCCAGCAGCCGAGACAGGCAACTTAACTATGGCTACACCTTC
14	.	.	TRBJ2-7	TRBV5-1	CASSPLTGEGEQYF	TGCGCCAGCAGCCCATTGACAGGGGAGGGCGAGCAGTACTTC
13	.	TRBD1	TRBJ2-5	TRBV28	CASIRQGQETQYF	TGTGCCAGCATTAGACAGGGACAAGAGACCCAGTACTTC
17	.	TRBD2	TRBJ2-7	TRBV7-2	CASSLVRAGGSPYEQYF	TGTGCCAGCAGCTTAGTACGTGCGGGAGGAAGCCCCTACGAGCAGTACTTC
17	.	.	TRBJ2-1	TRBV4-3	CASSQVGRGSSYNEQFF	TGCGCCAGCAGCCAAGTAGGACGGGGCAGCTCCTACAATGAGCAGTTCTTC
15	.	.	TRBJ1-6	TRBV4-3	CASSQELGGGSPLHF	TGCGCCAGCAGCCAAGAGCTGGGGGGAGGGTCACCCCTCCACTTT
14	.	.	TRBJ1-2	TRBV4-1	CASSRSGEGYGYTF	TGCGCCAGCAGCCGGTCGGGGGAGGGCTATGGCTACACCTTC
17	.	TRBD2	TRBJ2-5	TRBV5-4	CASSAPAGTSIHGTQYF	TGTGCCAGCAGCGCACCCGCGGGGACTAGCATACATGGGACCCAGTACTTC
14	.	TRBD1	TRBJ1-5	TRBV3-1/TRBV3-2	CASSQSGGGQPQHF	TGTGCCAGCAGCCAATCAGGGGGGGGACAGCCCCAGCATTTT
15	.	TRBD1	TRBJ2-3	TRBV30	CAWSPRDRGTDTQYF	TGTGCCTGGAGTCCCCGGGACAGGGGGACAGATACGCAGTATTTT
14	many	.	TRBJ1-5	TRBV6-1	CASSGAAFNQPQHF	TGTGCCAGCTCAGGGGCCGCCTTCAATCAGCCCCAGCATTTT
18	.	TRBD2	TRBJ2-6	TRBV11-2	CASSLVVAGGYGANVLTF	TGTGCCAGCAGCTTAGTGGTAGCGGGAGGGTATGGGGCCAACGTCCTGACTTTC
15	once	.	TRBJ1-4	TRBV28	CASISPGATNEKLFF	TGTGCCAGCATAAGTCCAGGGGCAACTAATGAAAAACTGTTTTTT
15	.	TRBD2	TRBJ2-2	TRBV6-1	CASSESLAGGGELFF	TGTGCCAGCAGTGAAAGTCTAGCGGGAGGCGGGGAGCTGTTTTTT
15	.	TRBD1	TRBJ1-6	TRBV6-5	CASRPGTALNSPLHF	TGTGCCAGCAGACCCGGGACAGCCCTCAATTCACCCCTCCACTTT
14	.	.	TRBJ2-2	TRBV27	CASREGVRTGELFF	TGTGCCAGCAGGGAGGGCGTTCGAACCGGGGAGCTGTTTTTT
13	.	.	TRBJ2-3	TRBV7-7	CASSLGRLDTQYF	TGTGCTAGCAGCTTAGGTCGCTTGGATACGCAGTATTTT